Listed below are T cell receptor beta chains from one sample, sequenced in a study of CD8 T cells in ankylosing spondylitis. In TCRdb, the 5' RACE reads were re-called with MiXCR into one record per CDR3 protein. The data contain about 390,000 distinct CDR3 sequences, 20% to 25% of them singletons. Sequenced input: blood, either unsorted or a sorted T cell fraction (not recorded which). The receptor source for this set is a male donor with ankylosing spondylitis. Each CDR3 is given with its conserved first and last residue. A D gene is named only where the DNA matches it firmly. The size entry is marked missing in some rows and otherwise reads once, few, many or a size class.

v_call: TRBV12-3/TRBV12-4; j_call: TRBJ2-7; d_call: NA; clone_size: many; cdr3_aa: CASSKTGQVYEQYF; cdr3_nt: TGTGCCAGCAGCAAAACGGGACAAGTCTACGAGCAGTACTTC
v_call: TRBV15; j_call: TRBJ2-5; d_call: TRBD2; clone_size: NA; cdr3_aa: CATSPVLADQETQYF; cdr3_nt: TGTGCCACCAGCCCTGTTCTAGCGGATCAAGAGACCCAGTACTTC
v_call: TRBV18; j_call: TRBJ1-3; d_call: NA; clone_size: few; cdr3_aa: CASSPLVSQANSGNTIYF; cdr3_nt: TGTGCCAGCTCACCACTCGTATCACAGGCGAACTCTGGAAACACCATATATTTT
v_call: TRBV18; j_call: TRBJ2-7; d_call: NA; clone_size: many; cdr3_aa: CASGRDGRYEQYF; cdr3_nt: TGTGCCAGCGGCCGGGACGGTCGGTACGAGCAGTACTTC
v_call: TRBV7-2; j_call: TRBJ2-5; d_call: NA; clone_size: once; cdr3_aa: CASSLGILPAETQYF; cdr3_nt: TGTGCCAGCAGCTTAGGGATCCTCCCGGCCGAGACCCAGTACTTC
v_call: TRBV2; j_call: TRBJ2-1; d_call: TRBD2; clone_size: NA; cdr3_aa: CASSGRGLAGGGNEQFF; cdr3_nt: TGTGCCAGCAGTGGACGGGGACTAGCGGGAGGAGGAAATGAGCAGTTCTTC
v_call: TRBV7-2; j_call: TRBJ2-7; d_call: NA; clone_size: NA; cdr3_aa: CASSYLAAATEQYF; cdr3_nt: TGTGCCAGCAGCTACCTAGCTGCTGCGACCGAGCAGTACTTC
v_call: TRBV6-4; j_call: TRBJ2-7; d_call: TRBD2; clone_size: NA; cdr3_aa: CASSTGLAGYEQYF; cdr3_nt: TGTGCCAGCAGCACGGGACTAGCGGGATACGAGCAGTACTTC
v_call: TRBV5-6; j_call: TRBJ2-3; d_call: NA; clone_size: NA; cdr3_aa: CASSLEMWYGTDTQYF; cdr3_nt: TGTGCCAGCAGCTTGGAAATGTGGTACGGCACAGATACGCAGTATTTT
v_call: TRBV29-1; j_call: TRBJ1-2; d_call: TRBD1; clone_size: few; cdr3_aa: CSVETGGDGYTF; cdr3_nt: TGCAGCGTTGAAACAGGGGGCGATGGCTACACCTTC
v_call: TRBV20-1; j_call: TRBJ2-3; d_call: NA; clone_size: NA; cdr3_aa: CSARDPGGTDTQYF; cdr3_nt: TGCAGTGCTAGAGATCCAGGGGGCACAGATACGCAGTATTTT
v_call: TRBV7-2; j_call: TRBJ2-5; d_call: NA; clone_size: NA; cdr3_aa: CASSSRQKETQYF; cdr3_nt: TGTGCCAGCAGCTCCAGACAGAAAGAGACCCAGTACTTC
v_call: TRBV4-3; j_call: TRBJ2-3; d_call: TRBD2; clone_size: few; cdr3_aa: CASSRGAGGSTDTQYF; cdr3_nt: TGCGCCAGCAGCCGGGGAGCGGGAGGTAGCACAGATACGCAGTATTTT
v_call: TRBV5-1; j_call: TRBJ1-3; d_call: NA; clone_size: NA; cdr3_aa: CASSPTSTTLGSGNTIYF; cdr3_nt: TGCGCCAGCAGCCCCACCTCGACTACGTTGGGTTCTGGAAACACCATATATTTT
v_call: TRBV25-1; j_call: TRBJ2-5; d_call: TRBD2; clone_size: NA; cdr3_aa: CASSELGLAGIQETQYF; cdr3_nt: TGTGCCAGCAGTGAATTGGGACTAGCGGGAATCCAAGAGACCCAGTACTTC
v_call: TRBV5-1; j_call: TRBJ2-7; d_call: NA; clone_size: NA; cdr3_aa: CASSLDTAKEQYF; cdr3_nt: TGCGCCAGCAGCTTGGACACAGCGAAGGAGCAGTACTTC
v_call: TRBV4-3; j_call: TRBJ2-3; d_call: TRBD1; clone_size: NA; cdr3_aa: CASSMDRFTDTQYF; cdr3_nt: TGCGCCAGCAGCATGGACAGGTTCACAGATACGCAGTATTTT
v_call: TRBV5-1; j_call: TRBJ2-5; d_call: NA; clone_size: few; cdr3_aa: CASSSSPGETQYF; cdr3_nt: TGCGCCAGCAGCTCGTCACCAGGGGAGACCCAGTACTTC
v_call: TRBV6-1; j_call: TRBJ1-2; d_call: NA; clone_size: few; cdr3_aa: CASSESPNYGYTF; cdr3_nt: TGTGCCAGCAGTGAATCCCCTAACTATGGCTACACCTTC
v_call: TRBV7-2; j_call: TRBJ1-4; d_call: TRBD1; clone_size: NA; cdr3_aa: CASSSAGGASNEKLFF; cdr3_nt: TGTGCCAGCAGCTCCGCAGGGGGCGCGTCTAATGAAAAACTGTTTTTT
v_call: TRBV5-1; j_call: TRBJ2-3; d_call: TRBD2; clone_size: few; cdr3_aa: CASSREKLAEPTDTQYF; cdr3_nt: TGCGCCAGCAGCAGGGAGAAACTAGCGGAGCCCACAGATACGCAGTATTTT
v_call: TRBV29-1; j_call: TRBJ2-3; d_call: TRBD2; clone_size: few; cdr3_aa: CSAASGPFTDTQYF; cdr3_nt: TGCAGCGCCGCTAGCGGGCCGTTCACAGATACGCAGTATTTT
v_call: TRBV12-3/TRBV12-4; j_call: TRBJ2-7; d_call: TRBD1; clone_size: few; cdr3_aa: CASSLRGQPNEQYF; cdr3_nt: TGTGCCAGCAGTCTCCGGGGACAGCCAAACGAGCAGTACTTC
v_call: TRBV20-1; j_call: TRBJ2-1; d_call: TRBD2; clone_size: NA; cdr3_aa: CSAEGLAGNVRSSYNEQFF; cdr3_nt: TGCAGTGCGGAGGGACTAGCGGGTAACGTCCGTAGCTCCTACAATGAGCAGTTCTTC
v_call: TRBV5-6; j_call: TRBJ2-3; d_call: TRBD2; clone_size: few; cdr3_aa: CASSSSRLASTDTQYF; cdr3_nt: TGTGCCAGCAGCTCGTCGAGACTAGCAAGCACAGATACGCAGTATTTT
v_call: TRBV28; j_call: TRBJ1-2; d_call: NA; clone_size: NA; cdr3_aa: CASSSPGDGKYGYTF; cdr3_nt: TGTGCCAGCAGTTCCCCAGGGGACGGAAAATATGGCTACACCTTC
v_call: TRBV24-1; j_call: TRBJ2-3; d_call: NA; clone_size: few; cdr3_aa: CATSAGWGTDTQYF; cdr3_nt: TGTGCCACCAGCGCGGGTTGGGGAACAGATACGCAGTATTTT
v_call: TRBV2; j_call: TRBJ2-6; d_call: NA; clone_size: NA; cdr3_aa: CASTLDNSGANVLTF; cdr3_nt: TGTGCCAGCACCCTGGACAACTCTGGGGCCAACGTCCTGACTTTC
v_call: TRBV12-3/TRBV12-4; j_call: TRBJ1-2; d_call: TRBD1; clone_size: few; cdr3_aa: CASSLLGTVYGYTF; cdr3_nt: TGTGCCAGCAGTTTATTAGGGACAGTGTATGGCTACACCTTC
v_call: TRBV5-1; j_call: TRBJ2-3; d_call: TRBD2; clone_size: NA; cdr3_aa: CASSSLAGVQGTDTQYF; cdr3_nt: TGCGCCAGCAGCTCCCTAGCGGGAGTACAAGGCACAGATACGCAGTATTTT
v_call: TRBV5-1; j_call: TRBJ2-4; d_call: TRBD2; clone_size: NA; cdr3_aa: CASSLGRERNIQYF; cdr3_nt: TGCGCCAGCAGCTTGGGGCGGGAGAGGAACATTCAGTACTTC
v_call: TRBV5-1; j_call: TRBJ1-3; d_call: NA; clone_size: many; cdr3_aa: CASSPFLAGDGNTIYF; cdr3_nt: TGCGCCAGCAGTCCCTTTTTGGCAGGCGATGGAAACACCATATATTTT
v_call: TRBV29-1; j_call: TRBJ1-4; d_call: NA; clone_size: many; cdr3_aa: CSVDGGDTAEKLFF; cdr3_nt: TGCAGCGTTGATGGAGGGGACACGGCTGAAAAACTGTTTTTT
v_call: TRBV9; j_call: TRBJ2-1; d_call: TRBD2; clone_size: NA; cdr3_aa: CASSVVAGANNEQFF; cdr3_nt: TGTGCCAGCAGCGTAGTGGCGGGAGCTAACAATGAGCAGTTCTTC
v_call: TRBV29-1; j_call: TRBJ1-1; d_call: NA; clone_size: NA; cdr3_aa: CSVERSGTEAFF; cdr3_nt: TGCAGCGTTGAAAGGTCGGGCACTGAAGCTTTCTTT
v_call: TRBV20-1; j_call: TRBJ2-3; d_call: NA; clone_size: many; cdr3_aa: CSTSRRDGTDTQYF; cdr3_nt: TGCAGTACTAGCCGCCGGGACGGCACAGATACGCAGTATTTT
v_call: TRBV27; j_call: TRBJ1-5; d_call: NA; clone_size: NA; cdr3_aa: CASSFKQTGDQPQHF; cdr3_nt: TGTGCCAGCAGTTTTAAACAGACGGGGGATCAGCCCCAGCATTTT
v_call: TRBV12-3/TRBV12-4; j_call: TRBJ2-5; d_call: NA; clone_size: NA; cdr3_aa: CASSLDAGGETQYF; cdr3_nt: TGTGCCAGCAGTCTGGACGCCGGTGGGGAGACCCAGTACTTC
v_call: TRBV18; j_call: TRBJ2-1; d_call: NA; clone_size: NA; cdr3_aa: CASSPSGFNEQFF; cdr3_nt: TGTGCCAGCTCACCATCAGGATTCAATGAGCAGTTCTTC
v_call: TRBV20-1; j_call: TRBJ2-1; d_call: TRBD1; clone_size: NA; cdr3_aa: CSAERTGEQFF; cdr3_nt: TGCAGTGCAGAAAGGACAGGGGAACAGTTCTTC
v_call: TRBV7-9; j_call: TRBJ2-5; d_call: NA; clone_size: many; cdr3_aa: CASNQGAETQYF; cdr3_nt: TGTGCCAGCAACCAAGGGGCAGAGACCCAGTACTTC
v_call: TRBV29-1; j_call: TRBJ2-1; d_call: TRBD2; clone_size: few; cdr3_aa: CSVEDRLAGYSYNEQFF; cdr3_nt: TGCAGCGTTGAAGATCGGCTAGCGGGATACTCCTACAATGAGCAGTTCTTC
v_call: TRBV12-3/TRBV12-4; j_call: TRBJ2-4; d_call: NA; clone_size: NA; cdr3_aa: CASSFTSVAKNIQYF; cdr3_nt: TGTGCCAGCAGTTTTACGTCGGTAGCCAAAAACATTCAGTACTTC
v_call: TRBV15; j_call: TRBJ2-5; d_call: NA; clone_size: few; cdr3_aa: CATSRPVGTPQETQYF; cdr3_nt: TGTGCCACCAGCAGGCCCGTCGGGACTCCTCAAGAGACCCAGTACTTC
v_call: TRBV5-1; j_call: TRBJ2-2; d_call: NA; clone_size: many; cdr3_aa: CASSLNPINTGELFF; cdr3_nt: TGCGCCAGCAGCTTGAACCCAATTAACACCGGGGAGCTGTTTTTT
v_call: TRBV20-1; j_call: TRBJ1-3; d_call: NA; clone_size: NA; cdr3_aa: CSARVEGTSSGNTIYF; cdr3_nt: TGCAGTGCTAGAGTGGAGGGGACCAGCTCTGGAAACACCATATATTTT
v_call: TRBV28; j_call: TRBJ1-6; d_call: TRBD1; clone_size: NA; cdr3_aa: CASRAGGDSPLHF; cdr3_nt: TGTGCCAGCAGGGCAGGGGGCGATTCACCCCTCCACTTT
v_call: TRBV5-5; j_call: TRBJ2-5; d_call: NA; clone_size: NA; cdr3_aa: CASSSDPEVTQYF; cdr3_nt: TGTGCCAGCAGCTCAGACCCGGAGGTGACCCAGTACTTC
v_call: TRBV25-1; j_call: TRBJ2-5; d_call: NA; clone_size: NA; cdr3_aa: CASSVQGETQYF; cdr3_nt: TGTGCCAGCAGTGTACAGGGAGAGACCCAGTACTTC
v_call: TRBV29-1; j_call: TRBJ2-7; d_call: NA; clone_size: few; cdr3_aa: CSGRGSYEQYF; cdr3_nt: TGCAGCGGGAGGGGGTCCTACGAGCAGTACTTC
v_call: TRBV18; j_call: TRBJ2-2; d_call: NA; clone_size: few; cdr3_aa: CASSPNAGPDTGELFF; cdr3_nt: TGTGCCAGCTCACCAAATGCAGGGCCCGACACCGGGGAGCTGTTTTTT
v_call: TRBV7-9; j_call: TRBJ1-2; d_call: NA; clone_size: NA; cdr3_aa: CASSYTLEPYGYTF; cdr3_nt: TGTGCCAGCAGCTATACTCTGGAGCCCTATGGCTACACCTTC
v_call: TRBV6-1; j_call: TRBJ2-7; d_call: NA; clone_size: NA; cdr3_aa: CASSTGRRTLDEQYF; cdr3_nt: TGTGCCAGCAGTACGGGACGCCGGACCCTCGACGAGCAGTACTTC
v_call: TRBV12-3/TRBV12-4; j_call: TRBJ2-1; d_call: TRBD1; clone_size: NA; cdr3_aa: CASSSRDRNYNEQFF; cdr3_nt: TGTGCCAGCAGTTCCCGGGACAGGAACTACAATGAGCAGTTCTTC
v_call: TRBV6-2/TRBV6-3; j_call: TRBJ2-1; d_call: NA; clone_size: NA; cdr3_aa: CASSFRSGIYNEQFF; cdr3_nt: TGTGCCAGCAGTTTTAGGTCGGGGATCTACAATGAGCAGTTCTTC